This T cell receptor (beta chain) was sequenced during a study of blood T cell repertoires in COVID-19. In the study overall: Samples came from the United States, Italy and Spain, spanning acute and convalescent COVID-19. PBMCs, B-cell-depleted T cells, or T cells were the source of the cDNA or gDNA that made up the material.

Germline V CDR1 and CDR2: MNHEY, SVGAGI. Between the trimmed V and J ends, which lost 6 bases and 4 bases, there was a span of 9 bases. The CDR3 has 13 residues. Authors' processing steps: Counts of nucleated cells, estimated from reference gene primer amplification, were obtained. Assay used: immunoSEQ multiplex PCR; TCRdb lists only in-frame clones, some missing. V, J and clone size are those of that table, while D and trimming were read from the DNA. Of tens of thousands of clones listed, 75% to 90% are singletons. This sequence joins TRBV6-5 and TRBJ2-2, with D unclear. The sequence derives from a woman older than 75 with acute or convalescent COVID-19. The sequencing sample was made of peripheral blood. The CDR3: CASRRGFTGELFF. DNA for the CDR3: TGTGCCAGCAGACGAGGCTTCACCGGGGAGCTGTTTTTT.